Described below is a single TCR beta chain sequence and its context. TCRdb's copy holds only in-frame clones and misses some; the assay was immunoSEQ multiplex PCR. The sample includes 300,000 to 350,000 clones, roughly 90% of them seen just once. This entry belongs to a study of blood T cell repertoires in COVID-19. Germline CDR1 and CDR2: SQVTM and ANQGSEA. The CDR3 covers 13 residues. V was clipped by 8 bases and J by 5 bases; unmatched bases: 8. The chain has TRBV29-1 and TRBJ2-1; 8 positions match TRBD1. The clonotype originates from a woman in her thirties with COVID-19, enrolled during active disease. The source material was peripheral blood. The DNA for the CDR3 is TGCAGCTATTCACCAGGGGGCAACAATGAGCAGTTCTTC. This translates into CSYSPGGNNEQFF.